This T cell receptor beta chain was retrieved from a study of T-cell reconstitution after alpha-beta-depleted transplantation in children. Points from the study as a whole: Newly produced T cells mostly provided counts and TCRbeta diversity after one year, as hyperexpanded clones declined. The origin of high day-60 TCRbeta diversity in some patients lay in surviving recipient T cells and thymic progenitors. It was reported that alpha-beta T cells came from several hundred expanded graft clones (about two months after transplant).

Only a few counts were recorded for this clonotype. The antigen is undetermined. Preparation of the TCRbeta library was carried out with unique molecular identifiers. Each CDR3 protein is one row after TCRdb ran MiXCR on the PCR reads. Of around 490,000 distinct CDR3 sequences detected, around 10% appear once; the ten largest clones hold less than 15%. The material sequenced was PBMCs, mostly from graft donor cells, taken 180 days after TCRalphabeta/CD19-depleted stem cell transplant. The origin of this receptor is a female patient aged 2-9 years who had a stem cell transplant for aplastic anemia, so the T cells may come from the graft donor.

The CDR3 protein is CASSPRTSGRTNTGELFF. Here the CDR3 DNA reads TGTGCCAGCAGCCCGCGGACTAGCGGGAGGACGAACACCGGGGAGCTGTTTTTT. The rearrangement joins TRBV11-2 to TRBJ2-2; 14 nucleotides align to TRBD2. The CDR3 contains 18 residues. V was pared by 5 bases and J by 0 bases, with 5 bases of the junction left unmatched. Germline values: CDR1 SGHAT, CDR2 FQNNGV.